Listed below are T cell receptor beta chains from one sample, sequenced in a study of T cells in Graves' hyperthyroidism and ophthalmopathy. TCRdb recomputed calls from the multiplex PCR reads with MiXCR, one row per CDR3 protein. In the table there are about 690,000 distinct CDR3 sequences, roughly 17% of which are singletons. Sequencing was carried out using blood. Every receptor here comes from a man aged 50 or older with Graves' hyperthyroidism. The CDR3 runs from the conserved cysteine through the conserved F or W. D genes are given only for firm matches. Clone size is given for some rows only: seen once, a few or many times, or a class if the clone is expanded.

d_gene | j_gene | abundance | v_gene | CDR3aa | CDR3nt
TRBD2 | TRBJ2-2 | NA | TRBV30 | CAWSVRGVGTGELFF | TGTGCCTGGAGTGTACGGGGGGTCGGCACCGGGGAGCTGTTTTTT
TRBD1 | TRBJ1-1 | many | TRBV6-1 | CASSEGAHRGMNTEAFF | TGTGCCAGCAGTGAAGGGGCTCACAGGGGGATGAACACTGAAGCTTTCTTT
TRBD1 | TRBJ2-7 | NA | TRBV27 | CASSPRQGVSPYEQYF | TGTGCCAGCAGTCCCCGACAGGGGGTCTCCCCCTACGAGCAGTACTTC
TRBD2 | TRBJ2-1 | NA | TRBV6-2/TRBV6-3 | CASRPLAGGYNEQSF | TGTGCCAGCAGGCCTCTAGCGGGAGGCTACAATGAGCAGTCCTTC
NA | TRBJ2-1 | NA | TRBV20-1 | CSARVSRRRSSYNEQFF | TGCAGTGCTAGAGTGTCTCGGCGGAGGAGCTCCTACAATGAGCAGTTCTTC
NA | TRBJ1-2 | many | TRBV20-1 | CSANVIRGAWYGYTF | TGCAGTGCTAACGTCATTAGGGGGGCCTGGTATGGCTACACCTTC
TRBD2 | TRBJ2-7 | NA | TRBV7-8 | CTSSLGTSASYEQYF | TGTACCAGCAGCTTAGGGACTAGCGCTTCCTACGAGCAGTACTTC
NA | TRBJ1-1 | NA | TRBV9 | CASSVNPGTEAFF | TGTGCCAGCAGCGTCAATCCGGGGACTGAAGCTTTCTTT
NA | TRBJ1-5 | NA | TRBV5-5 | CASSPWTHQPQHF | TGTGCCAGCAGCCCTTGGACCCATCAGCCCCAGCATTTT
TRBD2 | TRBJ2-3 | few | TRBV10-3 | CAISESTLAGGPSADTQYF | TGTGCCATCAGTGAGTCGACACTAGCGGGAGGGCCCTCGGCAGATACGCAGTATTTT
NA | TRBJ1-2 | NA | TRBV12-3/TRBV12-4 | CASGGRDRVTGYTF | TGTGCCAGCGGGGGGAGGGACCGGGTTACTGGCTACACCTTC
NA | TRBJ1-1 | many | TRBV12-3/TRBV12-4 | CASSPHINTEAFF | TGTGCCAGCAGTCCACACATAAACACTGAAGCTTTCTTT
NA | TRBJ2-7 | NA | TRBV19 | CASSNRGHESYEQYF | TGTGCCAGTAGTAACCGGGGACACGAATCCTACGAGCAGTACTTC
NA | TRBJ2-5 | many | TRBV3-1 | CASRHLGRFQETQYF | TGTGCCAGCAGACACCTCGGACGGTTTCAAGAGACCCAGTACTTC
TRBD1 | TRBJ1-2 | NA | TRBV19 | CASSAANRGGYTF | TGTGCCAGTAGTGCCGCCAACAGGGGCGGCTACACCTTC
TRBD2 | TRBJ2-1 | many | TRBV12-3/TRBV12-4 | CASSRRASGLYNEQFF | TGTGCCAGCAGTCGTCGGGCTAGCGGACTCTACAATGAGCAGTTCTTC
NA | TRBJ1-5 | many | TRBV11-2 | CASSLEGLGNQPQHF | TGTGCCAGCAGCTTAGAGGGTCTGGGCAATCAGCCCCAGCATTTT
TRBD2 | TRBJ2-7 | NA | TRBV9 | CASSPSGVPYEQYF | TGTGCCAGCAGCCCGAGCGGGGTACCCTACGAGCAGTACTTC
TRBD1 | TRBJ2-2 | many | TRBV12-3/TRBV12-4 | CASILGQGANTGELFF | TGTGCCAGCATATTAGGGCAGGGGGCGAACACCGGGGAGCTGTTTTTT
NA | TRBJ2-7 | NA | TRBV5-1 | CASSPGINSYEQYF | TGCGCCAGCAGCCCGGGAATAAACTCCTACGAGCAGTACTTC
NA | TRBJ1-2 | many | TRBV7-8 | CASSLMGQVAYGYAF | TGTGCCAGCAGCTTAATGGGTCAGGTTGCCTATGGCTACGCCTTC
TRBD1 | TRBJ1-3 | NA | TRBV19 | CASRSNPGQGALGLGNTIYF | TGTGCCAGTAGAAGTAACCCGGGACAGGGGGCGTTGGGGCTTGGAAACACCATATATTTT
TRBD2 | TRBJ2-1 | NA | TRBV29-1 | CSVEERELGPEQFF | TGCAGCGTTGAGGAGCGGGAGTTAGGCCCTGAGCAGTTCTTC
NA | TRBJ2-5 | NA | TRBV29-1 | CSGTGLETQYF | TGCAGCGGTACAGGGTTAGAGACCCAGTACTTC
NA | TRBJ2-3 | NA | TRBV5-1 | CASSHDIPYSTDTQYF | TGCGCCAGCAGTCACGACATCCCGTACAGCACAGATACGCAGTATTTT
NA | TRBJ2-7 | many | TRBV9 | CASSDALGVRYF | TGTGCCAGCAGCGACGCCCTGGGCGTGAGGTACTTC
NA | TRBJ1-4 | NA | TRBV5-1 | CASRDDRSNEKLFF | TGCGCCAGCAGGGATGACAGAAGTAATGAAAAACTGTTTTTT
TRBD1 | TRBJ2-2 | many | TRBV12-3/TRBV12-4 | CASSSTGGGELFF | TGTGCCAGCAGTTCTACAGGGGGGGGGGAGCTGTTTTTT
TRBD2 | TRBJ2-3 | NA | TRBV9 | CASSVGIAGGTDTQYF | TGTGCCAGCAGCGTAGGAATAGCGGGAGGAACAGATACGCAGTATTTT
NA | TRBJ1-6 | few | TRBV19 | CASSTRVSLHF | TGTGCCAGTAGTACTCGCGTCTCCCTCCACTTT
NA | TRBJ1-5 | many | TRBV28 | CASSSTRREPQHF | TGTGCCAGCAGCTCGACGCGAAGGGAGCCCCAGCATTTT
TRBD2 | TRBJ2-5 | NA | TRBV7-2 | CASSLDPSGSFPETQYF | TGTGCCAGCAGCTTAGACCCTAGCGGGAGCTTCCCAGAGACCCAGTACTTC
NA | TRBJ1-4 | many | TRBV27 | CASSFDGQREKLFF | TGTGCCAGCAGTTTTGACGGCCAAAGGGAAAAACTGTTTTTT
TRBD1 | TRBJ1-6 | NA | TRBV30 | CARQGGRYSPLHF | TGTGCCCGACAGGGCGGAAGGTATTCACCCCTCCACTTT
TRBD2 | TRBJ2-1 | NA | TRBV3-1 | CASSKRGYYNEQFF | TGTGCCAGCTCAAAGCGGGGTTATTACAATGAGCAGTTCTTC
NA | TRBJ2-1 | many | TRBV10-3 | CANSGLNNEQFF | TGTGCCAATTCGGGACTGAACAATGAGCAGTTCTTC
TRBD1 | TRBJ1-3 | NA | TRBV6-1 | CASSNQGDTIYF | TGTGCCAGCAGTAACCAGGGGGACACCATATATTTT
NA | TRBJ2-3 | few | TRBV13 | CASSLEGSRYTDTQYF | TGTGCCAGCAGCTTAGAAGGTTCACGATACACAGATACGCAGTATTTT
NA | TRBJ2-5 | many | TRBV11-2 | CASSSQRTQYF | TGTGCCAGCAGCTCTCAGAGGACCCAGTACTTC
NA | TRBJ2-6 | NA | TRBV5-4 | CASNSRDTVISGANVLTF | TGTGCCAGCAACTCCCGGGACACGGTTATCTCGGGGGCCAACGTCCTGACTTTC
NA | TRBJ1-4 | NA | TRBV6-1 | CASSVQGGATNEKLFF | TGTGCCAGCAGTGTACAGGGTGGTGCAACTAATGAAAAACTGTTTTTT
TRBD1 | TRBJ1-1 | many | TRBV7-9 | CASSQGLGGANTEAFF | TGTGCCAGCAGCCAAGGTCTAGGGGGCGCGAACACTGAAGCTTTCTTT
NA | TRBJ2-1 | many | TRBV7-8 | CASSLIFWDEQFF | TGTGCCAGCAGCCTGATTTTCTGGGATGAGCAGTTCTTC
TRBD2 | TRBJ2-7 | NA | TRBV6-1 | CASIHLASGSHEQYF | TGTGCCAGCATCCACCTCGCTAGCGGGAGCCACGAGCAGTACTTC
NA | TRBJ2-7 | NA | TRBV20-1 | CSARPDSEQYF | TGCAGTGCTAGACCCGACAGTGAGCAGTACTTC
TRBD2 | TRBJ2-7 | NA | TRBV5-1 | CASSLDLAGVIHEQYF | TGCGCCAGCAGCTTGGATCTAGCGGGAGTAATCCACGAGCAGTACTTC
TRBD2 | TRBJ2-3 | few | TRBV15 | CATSRPGLAGSADTQYF | TGTGCCACCAGCAGACCAGGACTAGCGGGATCAGCAGATACGCAGTATTTT
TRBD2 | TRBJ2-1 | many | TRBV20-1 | CSAPRAGVYNEQFF | TGCAGTGCCCCGCGGGCGGGAGTTTACAATGAGCAGTTCTTC
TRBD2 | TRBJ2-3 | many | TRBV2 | CASSAPLASGPTDTQYF | TGTGCCAGCAGTGCCCCCCTCGCTAGCGGTCCCACAGATACGCAGTATTTT
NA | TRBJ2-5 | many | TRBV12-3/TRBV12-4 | CASTRLGGQETQYF | TGTGCCAGCACCCGGCTAGGGGGCCAAGAGACCCAGTACTTC
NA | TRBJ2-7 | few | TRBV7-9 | CASSQGPGVLYEQYF | TGTGCCAGCAGCCAGGGGCCGGGAGTTTTGTACGAGCAGTACTTC